This TCR beta chain appears in the sequencing data of a study of lymphopenia after photon versus proton radiotherapy. Using immunoSEQ multiplex PCR, the repertoire was profiled, and TCRdb retains in-frame clones only, with some absent. The profile shows roughly 65,000 clones, approximately 91% of them singletons. This CDR3 region has 16 residues. Germline CDR1 is SGHRS and CDR2 is YFSETQ. The junction had 7 bases not matched to a gene; V was cut back by 4 bases and J by 0 bases. The V gene is TRBV5-1, the J gene TRBJ2-7; 10 bases match TRBD1. Sequences were derived from peripheral blood, sampled from a patient treated with photon-based radiotherapy. The source is a woman aged 70-85 years with pancreatic cancer. CDR3: CASSGGGTGVSYEQYF. CDR3 DNA: TGCGCCAGCAGCGGCGGGGGGACAGGGGTCTCCTACGAGCAGTACTTC.